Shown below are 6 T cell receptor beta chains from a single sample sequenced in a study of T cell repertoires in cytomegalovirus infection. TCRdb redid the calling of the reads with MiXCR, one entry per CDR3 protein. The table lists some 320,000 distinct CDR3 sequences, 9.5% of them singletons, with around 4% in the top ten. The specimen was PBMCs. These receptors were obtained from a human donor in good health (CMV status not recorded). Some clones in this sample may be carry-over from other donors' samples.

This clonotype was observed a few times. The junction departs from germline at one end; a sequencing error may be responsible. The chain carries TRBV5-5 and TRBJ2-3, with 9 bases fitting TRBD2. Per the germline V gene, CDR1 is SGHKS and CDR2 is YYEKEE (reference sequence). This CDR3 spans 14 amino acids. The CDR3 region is CASNLGLALDTQYF. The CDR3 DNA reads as TGTGCCAGCAACTTGGGACTAGCTTTAGATACGCAGTATTTT. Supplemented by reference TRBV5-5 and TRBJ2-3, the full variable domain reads DAGVTQSPTHLIKTRGQQVTLRCSPISGHKSVSWYQQVLGQGPQFIFQYYEKEERGRGNFPDRFSARQFPNYSSELNVNALLLGDSALYLCASNLGLALDTQYFGPGTRLTVL.

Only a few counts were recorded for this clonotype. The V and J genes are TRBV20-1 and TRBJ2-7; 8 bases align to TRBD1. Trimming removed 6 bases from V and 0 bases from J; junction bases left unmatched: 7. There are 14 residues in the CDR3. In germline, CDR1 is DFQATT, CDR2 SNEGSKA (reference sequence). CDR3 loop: CSASGTGSSYEQYF. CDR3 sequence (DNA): TGCAGTGCGTCCGGGACAGGCAGCTCCTACGAGCAGTACTTC.

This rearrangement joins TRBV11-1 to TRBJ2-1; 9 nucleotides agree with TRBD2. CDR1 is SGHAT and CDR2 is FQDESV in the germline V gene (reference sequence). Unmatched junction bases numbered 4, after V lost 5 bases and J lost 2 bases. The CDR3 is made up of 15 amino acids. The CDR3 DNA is TGTGCCAGCAGCACGCGACTAGCGGCCTACAATGAGCAGTTCTTC. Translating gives CASSTRLAAYNEQFF.

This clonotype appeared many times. Written as DNA, the CDR3 is TGTGCCAGCAGCCCCCCCGGGACGGGCGCCTTTTCCCTCTACGAGCAGTACTTC. Translated, it gives CASSPPGTGAFSLYEQYF. V gene TRBV7-2 combines with J gene TRBJ2-7; the D gene could be TRBD1 or TRBD2 (5 bases each). V was trimmed by 5 bases and J by 3 bases, leaving 26 bases between them. Germline values: CDR1 SGHTA, CDR2 FQGNSA. This CDR3 region has 18 residues.

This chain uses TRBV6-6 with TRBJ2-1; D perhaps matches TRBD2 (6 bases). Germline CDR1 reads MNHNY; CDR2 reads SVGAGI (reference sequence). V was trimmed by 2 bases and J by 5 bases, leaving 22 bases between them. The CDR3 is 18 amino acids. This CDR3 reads CASSYRRLVGAMDNEQFF. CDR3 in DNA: TGTGCCAGCAGTTACAGGCGACTAGTGGGAGCCATGGACAATGAGCAGTTCTTC.

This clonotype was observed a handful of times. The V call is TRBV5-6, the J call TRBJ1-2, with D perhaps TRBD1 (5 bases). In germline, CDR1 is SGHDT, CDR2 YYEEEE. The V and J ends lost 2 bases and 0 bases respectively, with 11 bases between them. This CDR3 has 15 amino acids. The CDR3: CASSFGTDPNYGYTF. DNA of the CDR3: TGTGCCAGCAGCTTCGGGACGGACCCTAACTATGGCTACACCTTC.